These T cell receptor beta chains were read from a single sample in a study of cytomegalovirus exposure and HLA in healthy donors. Assay: immunoSEQ multiplex PCR; the TCRdb copy retains only in-frame clones and omits some. Here the sample spans 150,000 to 200,000 clones, 81% being singletons. Sequenced input: PBMCs. The origin of the receptors is a man aged 18-30 years in good health and CMV-seronegative. Each CDR3 is given with its conserved first and last residue. The D gene is left open where the match is weak. Size values are once, few and many counts, or a class for expanded clones, and some rows have none.

V	length	size	J	D	DNA	CDR3
TRBV4-3	14	.	TRBJ2-1	TRBD2	TGCGCCAGCAGCCAAGCAATAGCGGGAGGCCATCAGTTCTTC	CASSQAIAGGHQFF
TRBV6-6	15	.	TRBJ2-1	.	TGTGCCAGCAGTCCGCTTGTGGGGCTTGTATATGAGCAGTTCTTC	CASSPLVGLVYEQFF
TRBV4-2	18	.	TRBJ2-1	TRBD2	TGTGCCAGCAGCCAAGATCTGGCTAGCGGGGAGAGGGAAAATGAGCAGTTCTTC	CASSQDLASGERENEQFF
TRBV5-1	15	.	TRBJ2-7	.	TGCGCCAGCAGTTCCGGCGGCGGACTATCCTACGAGCAGTACTTC	CASSSGGGLSYEQYF
TRBV11-2	14	.	TRBJ1-1	.	TGTGCCAGCACCACGCGGAGGGGCAACACTGAAGCTTTCTTT	CASTTRRGNTEAFF
TRBV15	13	.	TRBJ2-7	.	TGTGCCACCAGCAGCCCGACTAGGCTCGAGCAGTACTTC	CATSSPTRLEQYF
TRBV5-1	16	.	TRBJ2-1	TRBD2	TGCGCCAGCAGCCTCATAGCGGGAGGGGTTTACAATGAGCAGTTCTTC	CASSLIAGGVYNEQFF
TRBV7-9	12	.	TRBJ2-1	.	TGTGCCAGCAGCTTAGAGCAGGGAGAGCAGTTCTTC	CASSLEQGEQFF
TRBV7-9	15	.	TRBJ2-7	TRBD1	TGTGCCAGCAGCTCAGGACAGGGCCCTCACTACGAGCAGTACTTC	CASSSGQGPHYEQYF
TRBV2	12	.	TRBJ2-2	.	TGTGCCAGCAGTGGAGACACCGGGGAGCTGTTTTTT	CASSGDTGELFF
TRBV6-6	12	.	TRBJ1-1	TRBD1	TGTGCCACCAATACAGGGGGCACTGAAGCTTTCTTT	CATNTGGTEAFF
TRBV18	17	.	TRBJ1-3	.	TGTGCCAGCTCACCGGGAGGCAGCTCCAACTCTGGAAACACCATATATTTT	CASSPGGSSNSGNTIYF
TRBV28	14	few	TRBJ1-5	.	TGTGCCAGCAGTTTGGGGGGGGGAAGTCAGCCCCAGCATTTT	CASSLGGGSQPQHF
TRBV5-1	15	.	TRBJ1-3	.	TGCGCCAGCAGCGGAACAGGGTCCTCTGGAAACACCATATATTTT	CASSGTGSSGNTIYF
TRBV2	15	once	TRBJ1-2	.	TGTGCCAGCAGTGAAGGGACAGCCCTTTTTCATGGCTACACCTTC	CASSEGTALFHGYTF
TRBV10-2	16	.	TRBJ2-3	TRBD2	TGCGCCAGCCACCCTCGGGCGGGGGGGGGCACAGATACGCAGTATTTT	CASHPRAGGGTDTQYF
TRBV7-3	13	.	TRBJ1-1	.	TGTGCCAGCAGTGCCTCGGGAATCACTGAAGCTTTCTTT	CASSASGITEAFF
TRBV5-8	15	.	TRBJ1-6	.	TGTGCCAGCAGCCGCTTCGGGGGGGAGAATTCACCCCTCCACTTT	CASSRFGGENSPLHF
TRBV5-1	18	.	TRBJ2-1	TRBD2	TGCGCCAGCAGCTTGGGAGGGACTAGCGGGACCGTATACAATGAGCAGTTCTTC	CASSLGGTSGTVYNEQFF
TRBV9	15	.	TRBJ2-1	TRBD2	TGTGCCAGCAGCGTAGGCCTAGCGGGAGATAATGAGCAGTTCTTC	CASSVGLAGDNEQFF